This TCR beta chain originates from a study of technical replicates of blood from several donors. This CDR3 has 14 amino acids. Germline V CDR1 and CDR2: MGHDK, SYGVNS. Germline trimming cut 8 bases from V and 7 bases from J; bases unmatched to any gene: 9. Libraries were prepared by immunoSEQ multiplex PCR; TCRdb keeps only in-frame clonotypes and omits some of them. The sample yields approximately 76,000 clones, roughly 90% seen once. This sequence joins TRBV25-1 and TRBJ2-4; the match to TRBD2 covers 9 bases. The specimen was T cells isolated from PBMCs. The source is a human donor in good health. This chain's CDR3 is CASGPGLALNIQYF. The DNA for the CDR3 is TGTGCCAGCGGGCCGGGACTAGCTCTCAACATTCAGTACTTC.